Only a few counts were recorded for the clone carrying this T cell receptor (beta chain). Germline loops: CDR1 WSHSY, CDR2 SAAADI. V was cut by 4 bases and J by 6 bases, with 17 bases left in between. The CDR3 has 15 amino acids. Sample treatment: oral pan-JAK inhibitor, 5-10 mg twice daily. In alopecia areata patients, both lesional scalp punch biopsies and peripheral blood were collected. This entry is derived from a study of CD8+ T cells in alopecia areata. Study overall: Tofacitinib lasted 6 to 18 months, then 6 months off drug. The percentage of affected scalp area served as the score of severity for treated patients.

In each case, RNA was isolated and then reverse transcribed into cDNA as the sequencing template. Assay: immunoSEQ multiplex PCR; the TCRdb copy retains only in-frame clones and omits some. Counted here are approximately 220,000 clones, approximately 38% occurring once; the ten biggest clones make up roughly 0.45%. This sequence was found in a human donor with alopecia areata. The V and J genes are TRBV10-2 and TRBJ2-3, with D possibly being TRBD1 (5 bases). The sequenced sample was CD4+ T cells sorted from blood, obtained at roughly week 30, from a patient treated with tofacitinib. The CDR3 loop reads CASSGGPMVIDTQYF. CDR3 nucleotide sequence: TGCGCCAGCAGTGGGGGCCCTATGGTGATCGATACGCAGTATTTT.